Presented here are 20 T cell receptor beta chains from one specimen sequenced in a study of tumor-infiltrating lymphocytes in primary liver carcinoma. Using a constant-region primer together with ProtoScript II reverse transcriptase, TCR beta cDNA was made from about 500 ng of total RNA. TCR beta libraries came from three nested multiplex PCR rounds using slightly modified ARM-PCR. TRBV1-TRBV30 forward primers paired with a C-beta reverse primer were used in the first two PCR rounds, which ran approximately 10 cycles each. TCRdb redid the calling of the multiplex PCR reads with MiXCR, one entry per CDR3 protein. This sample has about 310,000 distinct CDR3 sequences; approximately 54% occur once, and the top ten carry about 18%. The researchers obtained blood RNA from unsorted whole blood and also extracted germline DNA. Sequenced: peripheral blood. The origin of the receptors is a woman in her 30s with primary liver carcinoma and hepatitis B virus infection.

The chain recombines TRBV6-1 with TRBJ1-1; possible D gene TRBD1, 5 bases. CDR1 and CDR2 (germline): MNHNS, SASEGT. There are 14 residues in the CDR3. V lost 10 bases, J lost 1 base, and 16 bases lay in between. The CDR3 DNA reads TGTGCCAACAGGTCCGTCGGACGGAACACTGAAGCTTTCTTT. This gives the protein CANRSVGRNTEAFF.

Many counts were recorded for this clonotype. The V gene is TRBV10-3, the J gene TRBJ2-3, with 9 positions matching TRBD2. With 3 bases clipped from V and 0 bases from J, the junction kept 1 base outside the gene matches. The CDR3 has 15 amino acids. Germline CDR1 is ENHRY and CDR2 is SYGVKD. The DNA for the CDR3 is TGTGCCATCAGTGATAGCGGGAGCAGCACAGATACGCAGTATTTT. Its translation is CAISDSGSSTDTQYF.

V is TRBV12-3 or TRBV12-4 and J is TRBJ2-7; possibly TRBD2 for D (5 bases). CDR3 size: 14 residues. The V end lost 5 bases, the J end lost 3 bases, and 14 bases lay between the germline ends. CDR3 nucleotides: TGTGCCAGCAGTAGAAGAGGGAGAGACTACGAGCAGTACTTC. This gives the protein CASSRRGRDYEQYF.

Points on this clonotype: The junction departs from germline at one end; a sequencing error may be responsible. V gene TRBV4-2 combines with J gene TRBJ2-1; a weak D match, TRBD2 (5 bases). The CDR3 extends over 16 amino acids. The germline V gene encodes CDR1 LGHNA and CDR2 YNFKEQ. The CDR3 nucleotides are TGTGCCAGCAGCCAAGGGCTAGTGGGAGATTACAATGGGCAGTTCTTC. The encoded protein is CASSQGLVGDYNGQFF.

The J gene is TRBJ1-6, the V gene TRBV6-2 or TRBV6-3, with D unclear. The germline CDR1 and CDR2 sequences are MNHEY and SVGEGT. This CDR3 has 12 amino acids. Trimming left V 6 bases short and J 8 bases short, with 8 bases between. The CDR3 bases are TGTGCCAGCAGCCATCGGGATTCACCCCTCCACTTT. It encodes CASSHRDSPLHF.

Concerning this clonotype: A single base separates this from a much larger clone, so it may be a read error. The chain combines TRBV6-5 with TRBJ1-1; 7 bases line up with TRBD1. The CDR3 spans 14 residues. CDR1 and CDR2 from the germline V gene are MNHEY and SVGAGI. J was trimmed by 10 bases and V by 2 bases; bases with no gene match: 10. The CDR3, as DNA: TGTGCCAGCAGTTACCGGACAGGCTCGAATGGAGCTTTCTTT. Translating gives CASSYRTGSNGAFF.

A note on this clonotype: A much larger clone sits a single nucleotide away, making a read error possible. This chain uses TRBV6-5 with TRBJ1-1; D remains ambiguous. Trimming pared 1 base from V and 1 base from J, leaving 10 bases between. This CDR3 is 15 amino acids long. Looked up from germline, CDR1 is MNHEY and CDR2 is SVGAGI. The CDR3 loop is CASSYLRIANTEAFF. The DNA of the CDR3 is TGTGCCAGCAGTTACTTGAGGATAGCGAACACTGAAGCTTTCTTT.

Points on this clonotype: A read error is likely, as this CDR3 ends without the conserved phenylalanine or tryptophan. This chain's CDR3 is CASRPSIGTSYGYTL. Written as DNA, the CDR3 is TGTGCCAGCAGACCTTCGATCGGAACGTCCTATGGCTACACCCTC. The chain combines TRBV11-1 with TRBJ1-2; D remains unclear. The CDR3 has 15 amino acids. V lost 6 bases to trimming and J lost 4 bases, with 18 bases between them. Germline assignment: CDR1 SGHAT and CDR2 FQDESV (reference sequence).

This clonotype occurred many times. As DNA, the CDR3 is TGTGCCAGCAGTACGACCGCCGCTGCCGCTAATAGCTATGGCTACACCTTC. Encoded protein: CASSTTAAAANSYGYTF. V gene TRBV6-6 combines with J gene TRBJ1-2; no firm D call. Germline V gene lookup returns CDR1 MNHNY and CDR2 SVGAGI (reference sequence). This CDR3 comprises 17 residues. V dropped 5 bases and J dropped 4 bases, with 23 bases sitting between them.

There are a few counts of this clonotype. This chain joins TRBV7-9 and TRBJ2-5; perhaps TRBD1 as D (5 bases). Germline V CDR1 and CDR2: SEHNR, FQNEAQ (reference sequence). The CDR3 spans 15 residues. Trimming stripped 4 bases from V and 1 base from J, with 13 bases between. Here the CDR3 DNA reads TGTGCCAGCAGCTCTCTCCCAGGGTCCCAAGAGACCCAGTACTTC. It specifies CASSSLPGSQETQYF.

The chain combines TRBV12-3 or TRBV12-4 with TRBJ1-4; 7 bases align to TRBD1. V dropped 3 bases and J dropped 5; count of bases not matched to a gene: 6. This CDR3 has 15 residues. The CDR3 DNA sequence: TGTGCCAGCAGTTTCGGGGACAGACAAAATGAAAAACTGTTTTTT. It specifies CASSFGDRQNEKLFF.

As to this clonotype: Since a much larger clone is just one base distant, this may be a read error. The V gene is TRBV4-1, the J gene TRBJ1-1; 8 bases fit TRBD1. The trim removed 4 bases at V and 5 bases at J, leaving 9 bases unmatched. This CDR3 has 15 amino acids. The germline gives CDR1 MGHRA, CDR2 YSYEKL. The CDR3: CASSLDPGGRTEAFF. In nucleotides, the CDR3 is TGCGCCAGCAGCCTAGACCCAGGGGGCCGAACTGAAGCTTTCTTT.

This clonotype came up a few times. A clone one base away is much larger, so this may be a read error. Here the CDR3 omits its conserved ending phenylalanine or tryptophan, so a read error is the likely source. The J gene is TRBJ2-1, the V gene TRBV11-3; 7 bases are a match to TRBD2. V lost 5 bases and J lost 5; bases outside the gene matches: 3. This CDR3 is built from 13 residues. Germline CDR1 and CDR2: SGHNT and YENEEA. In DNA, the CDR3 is TGTGCCAGCAGCCCAACTAGCGACAATGAGCAGTTCTCC. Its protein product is CASSPTSDNEQFS.

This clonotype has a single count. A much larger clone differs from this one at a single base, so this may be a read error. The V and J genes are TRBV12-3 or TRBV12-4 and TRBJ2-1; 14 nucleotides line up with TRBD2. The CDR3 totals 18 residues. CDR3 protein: CASSLWGLAGVGANEKFF. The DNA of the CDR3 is TGTGCCAGCAGTTTATGGGGACTAGCGGGAGTGGGAGCCAATGAGAAGTTCTTC.

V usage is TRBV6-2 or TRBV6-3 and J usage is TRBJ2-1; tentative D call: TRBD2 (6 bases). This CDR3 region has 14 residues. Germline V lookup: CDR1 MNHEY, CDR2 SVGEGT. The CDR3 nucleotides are TGTGTCACCGCGGCCGGGAGCTCCTACAATGAGCAGTTCTTC. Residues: CVTAAGSSYNEQFF.

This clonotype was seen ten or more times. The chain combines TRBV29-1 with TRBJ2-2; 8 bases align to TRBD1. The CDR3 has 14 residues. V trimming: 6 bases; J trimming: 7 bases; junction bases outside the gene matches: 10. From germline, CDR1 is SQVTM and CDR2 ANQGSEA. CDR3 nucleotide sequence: TGCAGCGTAGAGACAGGGGATATGATCGGGGAGCTGTTTTTT. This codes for CSVETGDMIGELFF.

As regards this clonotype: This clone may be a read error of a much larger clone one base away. The CDR3 coding sequence is TGTACCAGCCATGTGGGGATCAGATCACCCCTCCACTTT. Residues: CTSHVGIRSPLHF. The V and J genes are TRBV6-5 and TRBJ1-6, with D unclear. The CDR3 covers 13 residues. The germline gives CDR1 MNHEY, CDR2 SVGAGI.

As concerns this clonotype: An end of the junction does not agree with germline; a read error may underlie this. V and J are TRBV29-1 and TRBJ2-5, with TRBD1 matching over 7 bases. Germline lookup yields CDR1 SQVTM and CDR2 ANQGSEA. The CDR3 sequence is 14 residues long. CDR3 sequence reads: CSVEDWGQGETQYF. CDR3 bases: TGCAGCGTTGAAGATTGGGGGCAGGGGGAGACCCAGTACTTT.

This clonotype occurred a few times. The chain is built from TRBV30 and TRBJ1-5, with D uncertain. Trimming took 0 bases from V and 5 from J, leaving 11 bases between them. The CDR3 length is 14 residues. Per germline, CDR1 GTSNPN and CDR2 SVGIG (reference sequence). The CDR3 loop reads CAWSVRYWDQPQHF. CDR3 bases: TGTGCCTGGAGTGTACGTTATTGGGATCAGCCCCAGCATTTT.

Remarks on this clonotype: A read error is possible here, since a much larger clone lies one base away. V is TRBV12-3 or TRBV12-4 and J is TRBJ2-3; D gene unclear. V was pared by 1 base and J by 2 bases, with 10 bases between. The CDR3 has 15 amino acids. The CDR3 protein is CASSLGLTHTDTQYF. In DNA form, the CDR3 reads TGTGCCAGCAGTTTAGGTCTAACGCACACAGATACGCAGTATTTT.